The T cell receptor beta chain described here comes from a study of blood T cell repertoires in COVID-19. About the study: Acute-phase and convalescent COVID-19 samples originated in the United States, Italy and Spain. T cells, B-cell-depleted T cells, or PBMCs provided the cDNA or gDNA that served as material.

CDR1 is SGHTA, CDR2 FQGNSA, per germline. This CDR3 spans 13 amino acids. The V gene lost 5 bases and the J gene lost 6 bases, with 13 bases spanning the gap. Measured with immunoSEQ multiplex PCR; TCRdb has only the in-frame clones, and not every one. The sample yields around 100,000 clones, around 81% seen once. The chain recombines TRBV7-2 with TRBJ1-1; D is perhaps TRBD1 (5 bases). This clonotype was sampled from a man aged 60 to 69 with acute or convalescent COVID-19. Sequenced material: peripheral blood. This chain's CDR3 is CASSTRQIAEAFF. The CDR3 nucleotides are TGTGCCAGCAGCACCCGACAGATAGCTGAAGCTTTCTTT.